Here is one T cell receptor beta chain with its context. This specimen belongs to a study of blood T cell repertoires in COVID-19. Study summary: The origin of the acute and convalescent COVID-19 samples was the United States, Italy and Spain.

Germline assignment: CDR1 MNHEY and CDR2 SVGAGI. The CDR3 totals 15 residues. V was trimmed by 0 bases and J by 9 bases, leaving 12 bases between them. Methods used by the authors: The authors estimated nucleated cell counts from reference gene primer amplification. Some clones are missing from TCRdb's copy, which holds only in-frame ones; the method was immunoSEQ multiplex PCR. V, J and clone size are taken as reported in that table, and D and trimming were inferred from the DNA itself. The sample has about 320,000 clones, roughly 88% seen once; the top ten hold about 5%. Recruits, aged about 18 to 100 years, lived in about two dozen US areas. Cohort 3 donors counted as recovered after two negative PCRs, clearance, or resolved symptoms.

This TCR came from a man in his thirties or forties who had recovered from COVID-19. The chain has TRBV6-5 and TRBJ1-6, with no clear D. Sequencing was carried out using PBMCs or T cells enriched from blood (not recorded which). CDR3 DNA sequence: TGTGCCAGCAGTTACTCGGGAGAGGGAAGTTCACCCCTCCACTTT. Amino acids: CASSYSGEGSSPLHF.